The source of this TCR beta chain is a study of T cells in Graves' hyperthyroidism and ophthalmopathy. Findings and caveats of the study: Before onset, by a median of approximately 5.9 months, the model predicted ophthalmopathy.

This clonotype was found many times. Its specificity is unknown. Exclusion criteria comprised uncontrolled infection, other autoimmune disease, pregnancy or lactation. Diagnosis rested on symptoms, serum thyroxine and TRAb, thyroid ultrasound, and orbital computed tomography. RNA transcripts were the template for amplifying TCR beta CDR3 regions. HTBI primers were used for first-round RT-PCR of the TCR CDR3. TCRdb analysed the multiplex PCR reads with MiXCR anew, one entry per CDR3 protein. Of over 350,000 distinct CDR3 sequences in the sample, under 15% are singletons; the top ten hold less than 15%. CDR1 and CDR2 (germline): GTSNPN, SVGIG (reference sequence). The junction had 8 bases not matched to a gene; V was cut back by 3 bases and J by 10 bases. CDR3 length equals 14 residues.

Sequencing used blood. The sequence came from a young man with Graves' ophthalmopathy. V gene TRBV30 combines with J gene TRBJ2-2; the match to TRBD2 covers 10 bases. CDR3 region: CAWRRLAGEKELFF. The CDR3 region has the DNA TGTGCCTGGAGGCGGCTAGCGGGGGAGAAGGAGCTGTTTTTT.